The source of this T cell receptor beta chain is a study of T cell changes during pregnancy in multiple sclerosis. CDR1 is MNHEY and CDR2 is SVGAGI in the germline V gene. CDR3 length: 14 amino acids. V lost 1 base and J lost 6; bases outside the gene matches: 1. Measured with immunoSEQ multiplex PCR; TCRdb has only the in-frame clones, and not every one. The sample contains tens of thousands of clones, just over 90% of which appear only once. The chain employs TRBV6-5 and TRBJ1-2; 11 bases are shared with TRBD1. This clonotype was obtained from a female donor with multiple sclerosis, enrolled in a pregnancy study. The sequences come from CD4+ T cells from peripheral blood mononuclear cells, collected before pregnancy. CDR3 nucleotides: TGTGCCAGCAGTTACTTGGGACAGGGGGATGGCTACACCTTC. This gives the protein CASSYLGQGDGYTF.